The 2 T cell receptor beta chains listed next were all sequenced from one sample in a study of T cell changes during pregnancy in multiple sclerosis. Assay used: immunoSEQ multiplex PCR; TCRdb lists only in-frame clones, some missing. The sample holds approximately 110,000 clones, just over 90% seen once. Sequenced here: peripheral blood, sampled after pregnancy. The source is a female donor with multiple sclerosis, enrolled in a pregnancy study.

The V and J genes are TRBV6-1 and TRBJ1-1; 7 bases fit TRBD1. The CDR3 covers 13 residues. The ends lost 7 bases at V and 5 bases at J; junction bases unmatched: 7. Germline CDR1 and CDR2: MNHNS and SASEGT. The CDR3 is CASTETGRTEAFF. CDR3 bases: TGTGCCAGCACGGAGACAGGGAGGACTGAAGCTTTCTTT.

This chain connects TRBV19 to TRBJ1-1, with TRBD1 identical over 8 bases. With V trimmed by 5 bases and J by 7 bases, 6 bases remained unmatched. In germline, CDR1 is LNHDA, CDR2 SQIVND (reference sequence). The CDR3 runs 13 residues. CDR3 DNA: TGTGCCAGTAGTTCCGACAGGGGCCTTGAAGCTTTCTTT. Amino acid sequence: CASSSDRGLEAFF.